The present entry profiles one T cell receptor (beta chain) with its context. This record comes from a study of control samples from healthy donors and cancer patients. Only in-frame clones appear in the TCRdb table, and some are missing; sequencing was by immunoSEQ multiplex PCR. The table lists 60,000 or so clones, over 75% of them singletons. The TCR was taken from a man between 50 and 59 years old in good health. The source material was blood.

The CDR3 DNA reads as TGTGCCAGCAGCGGGGGACTAGCGACGGATACGCAGTATTTT. Its translation: CASSGGLATDTQYF. The V and J genes are TRBV7-3 and TRBJ2-3; 10 bases align to TRBD2. Germline trimming cut 5 bases from V and 6 bases from J; bases unmatched to any gene: 5. Germline V gene sequence: CDR1 SGHTA, CDR2 FQGTGA. The CDR3 spans 14 residues.